A selection of T cell receptor beta chains follows, all from one sample in a study of beta chain features in type 1 diabetes. Sequencing used immunoSEQ multiplex PCR; TCRdb keeps in-frame clones, though not all of them. The profile shows more than 300,000 clones, approximately 12% of them singletons. The sequencing input was naive CD4+ T cells from blood. The receptors come from a woman aged 18-29 years with type 1 diabetes. The CDR3 runs from the conserved cysteine through the conserved F or W. A D gene is named only where the DNA matches it firmly. Rows may omit the clone size; those that give it use once, few, many or a size class.

size: NA
V: TRBV18
J: TRBJ1-5
D: NA
CDR3: CASSPGGGNQPQHF
DNA: TGTGCCAGCTCACCCGGTGGAGGCAATCAGCCCCAGCATTTT

size: few
V: TRBV7-9
J: TRBJ2-1
D: TRBD1
CDR3: CASSPTGIEQFF
DNA: TGTGCCAGCAGCCCGACAGGGATTGAGCAGTTCTTC

size: few
V: TRBV5-1
J: TRBJ2-7
D: NA
CDR3: CASSLGGLNEQYF
DNA: TGCGCCAGCAGCTTGGGGGGGCTCAACGAGCAGTACTTC

size: few
V: TRBV7-2
J: TRBJ2-5
D: NA
CDR3: CASSLGPIGSGETQYF
DNA: TGTGCCAGCAGCTTAGGTCCGATCGGGAGTGGGGAGACCCAGTACTTC

size: few
V: TRBV2
J: TRBJ2-1
D: TRBD2
CDR3: CASSRRLAGSNSYNEQFF
DNA: TGTGCCAGCAGTAGGCGGCTAGCGGGGAGCAACTCCTACAATGAGCAGTTCTTC

size: few
V: TRBV15
J: TRBJ2-5
D: TRBD1
CDR3: CATSRGQYSGQGGAETQYF
DNA: TGTGCCACCAGCAGAGGCCAATACTCGGGACAGGGGGGGGCAGAGACCCAGTACTTC

size: few
V: TRBV5-1
J: TRBJ2-5
D: NA
CDR3: CASSLTEYQETQYF
DNA: TGCGCCAGCAGCTTAACAGAGTACCAAGAGACCCAGTACTTC

size: NA
V: TRBV7-2
J: TRBJ2-7
D: TRBD2
CDR3: CATGPWGTSGSYEQYF
DNA: TGTGCCACCGGACCCTGGGGGACTAGTGGAAGCTACGAGCAGTACTTC

size: few
V: TRBV5-1
J: TRBJ2-7
D: TRBD2
CDR3: CASSSGLAGGPAEQYF
DNA: TGCGCCAGCAGCTCAGGACTAGCGGGAGGGCCTGCCGAGCAGTACTTC

size: few
V: TRBV16
J: TRBJ2-4
D: TRBD1
CDR3: CASSQSGTGSENIQYF
DNA: TGTGCCAGCAGCCAGTCCGGGACAGGGTCAGAAAACATTCAGTACTTC

size: NA
V: TRBV19
J: TRBJ2-4
D: NA
CDR3: CASSFGPLAKNIQYF
DNA: TGTGCCAGTAGTTTCGGTCCCCTAGCCAAAAACATTCAGTACTTC

size: NA
V: TRBV5-1
J: TRBJ2-7
D: NA
CDR3: CASSSQNRDVYEQYF
DNA: TGCGCCAGCAGCTCGCAAAACAGGGACGTATACGAGCAGTACTTC

size: NA
V: TRBV7-3
J: TRBJ2-3
D: TRBD2
CDR3: CASSPGGVGTDTQYF
DNA: TGTGCCAGCAGCCCCGGGGGGGTTGGAACAGATACGCAGTATTTT

size: NA
V: TRBV6-5
J: TRBJ2-7
D: NA
CDR3: CASSYSIQNEQYF
DNA: TGTGCCAGCAGTTACTCGATACAGAACGAGCAGTACTTC

size: NA
V: TRBV5-4
J: TRBJ2-5
D: TRBD2
CDR3: CASSLRGRGGRVTQYF
DNA: TGTGCCAGCAGCTTGCGGGGGCGGGGGGGCAGGGTGACCCAGTACTTC

size: few
V: TRBV9
J: TRBJ1-2
D: NA
CDR3: CASGRKDGYTF
DNA: TGTGCCAGCGGGAGGAAGGACGGCTACACCTTC

size: few
V: TRBV19
J: TRBJ2-5
D: TRBD2
CDR3: CASSILAGETQYF
DNA: TGTGCCAGTAGTATCCTAGCGGGAGAGACCCAGTACTTC

size: NA
V: TRBV6-1
J: TRBJ2-6
D: TRBD1
CDR3: CASRAGGDGANVLTF
DNA: TGTGCCAGCAGGGCAGGGGGAGATGGGGCCAACGTCCTGACTTTC

size: few
V: TRBV6-5
J: TRBJ2-1
D: TRBD2
CDR3: CASSYWTSGNNEQFF
DNA: TGTGCCAGCAGTTACTGGACTAGCGGTAACAATGAGCAGTTCTTC

size: once
V: TRBV4-2
J: TRBJ2-1
D: TRBD2
CDR3: CASSQDLGLGIRDEQFF
DNA: TGTGCCAGCAGCCAAGATCTGGGACTAGGGATCCGGGATGAGCAGTTCTTC

size: few
V: TRBV5-1
J: TRBJ2-2
D: NA
CDR3: CASSSGSVANTGELFF
DNA: TGCGCCAGCAGCTCGGGTAGTGTCGCGAACACCGGGGAGCTGTTTTTT

size: NA
V: TRBV7-9
J: TRBJ2-5
D: TRBD2
CDR3: CASSQNQLGGSQETQYF
DNA: TGTGCCAGCAGCCAAAACCAACTCGGGGGGAGCCAAGAGACCCAGTACTTC

size: NA
V: TRBV7-8
J: TRBJ2-7
D: TRBD2
CDR3: CASSSVGLANYEQYF
DNA: TGTGCCAGCAGCTCGGTCGGACTAGCCAACTACGAGCAGTACTTC

size: NA
V: TRBV30
J: TRBJ1-5
D: NA
CDR3: CAWSTRTAQAQHF
DNA: TGTGCCTGGAGTACGAGGACAGCCCAAGCCCAGCATTTT

size: few
V: TRBV4-2
J: TRBJ1-4
D: NA
CDR3: CASSQDLKRGNEKLFF
DNA: TGTGCCAGCAGCCAAGATTTGAAAAGAGGCAATGAAAAACTGTTTTTT

size: few
V: TRBV4-3
J: TRBJ1-1
D: NA
CDR3: CASSQGQFIFSEAFF
DNA: TGCGCCAGCAGCCAAGGGCAGTTTATTTTCTCTGAAGCTTTCTTT

size: few
V: TRBV9
J: TRBJ2-1
D: TRBD2
CDR3: CASSRTSGRPEYYNEQFF
DNA: TGTGCCAGCAGCAGGACTAGCGGGAGGCCTGAATACTACAATGAGCAGTTCTTC

size: NA
V: TRBV6-6
J: TRBJ1-1
D: NA
CDR3: CASSYSSTEAFF
DNA: TGTGCCAGCAGTTACTCTAGCACTGAAGCTTTCTTT

size: few
V: TRBV11-3
J: TRBJ2-5
D: NA
CDR3: CASSRGADQETQYF
DNA: TGTGCCAGCAGCCGCGGAGCGGACCAAGAGACCCAGTACTTC

size: few
V: TRBV29-1
J: TRBJ1-4
D: NA
CDR3: CSVGTNEKLFF
DNA: TGCAGCGTTGGGACAAATGAAAAACTGTTTTTT

size: NA
V: TRBV11-2
J: TRBJ1-3
D: NA
CDR3: CASSSSEGNTIYF
DNA: TGTGCCAGCAGCTCCTCCGAGGGAAACACCATATATTTT

size: few
V: TRBV5-1
J: TRBJ2-1
D: NA
CDR3: CASRDSSSSYNEQFF
DNA: TGCGCCAGTAGGGACTCGTCTAGCTCCTACAATGAGCAGTTCTTC

size: few
V: TRBV25-1
J: TRBJ1-2
D: NA
CDR3: CASSDLPGLGYTF
DNA: TGTGCCAGCAGTGATCTTCCAGGTCTTGGCTACACCTTC

size: NA
V: TRBV19
J: TRBJ2-1
D: NA
CDR3: CASSWGYFSGNEQFF
DNA: TGTGCCAGTAGCTGGGGCTATTTCTCCGGGAATGAGCAGTTCTTC

size: few
V: TRBV4-2
J: TRBJ2-7
D: NA
CDR3: CASSTRQGGEEQYF
DNA: TGTGCCAGCAGCACACGTCAGGGGGGCGAAGAGCAGTACTTC

size: few
V: TRBV19
J: TRBJ1-1
D: NA
CDR3: CASSIDATARNTEAFF
DNA: TGTGCCAGTAGTATAGATGCGACAGCCCGGAACACTGAAGCTTTCTTT

size: NA
V: TRBV28
J: TRBJ2-4
D: TRBD2
CDR3: CASSLPTSGRYF
DNA: TGTGCCAGCAGCTTACCCACTAGCGGGAGGTACTTC

size: few
V: TRBV5-1
J: TRBJ2-5
D: TRBD1
CDR3: CASSRGTGPEETQYF
DNA: TGCGCCAGCAGCCGGGGGACAGGCCCTGAAGAGACCCAGTACTTC

size: NA
V: TRBV6-5
J: TRBJ2-3
D: NA
CDR3: CASSSGYTQYF
DNA: TGTGCCAGCAGTAGCGGGTATACGCAGTATTTT

size: NA
V: TRBV9
J: TRBJ2-3
D: NA
CDR3: CASSVAERLTDTQYF
DNA: TGTGCCAGCAGCGTAGCGGAGAGGCTAACGGATACGCAGTATTTT

size: few
V: TRBV23-1
J: TRBJ2-1
D: NA
CDR3: CASSQSTRDSYNEQFF
DNA: TGCGCCAGCAGTCAATCGACAAGAGACTCCTACAATGAGCAGTTCTTC

size: few
V: TRBV28
J: TRBJ1-1
D: NA
CDR3: CASSRQMNTEAFF
DNA: TGTGCCAGCAGTCGACAGATGAACACTGAAGCTTTCTTT

size: NA
V: TRBV7-2
J: TRBJ1-1
D: NA
CDR3: CASSLLQGGSEAFF
DNA: TGTGCCAGCAGCCTACTACAGGGTGGGTCCGAAGCTTTCTTT

size: few
V: TRBV7-3
J: TRBJ2-5
D: NA
CDR3: CASSLNLSGQETQYF
DNA: TGTGCCAGCAGCTTAAACCTTAGCGGACAAGAGACCCAGTACTTC

size: NA
V: TRBV5-4
J: TRBJ1-5
D: NA
CDR3: CASSYGGFGNQPQHF
DNA: TGTGCCAGCAGCTACGGGGGTTTCGGCAATCAGCCCCAGCATTTT

size: NA
V: TRBV4-1
J: TRBJ1-2
D: NA
CDR3: CASRPAMVGAYGYTF
DNA: TGCGCCAGCCGCCCCGCAATGGTAGGGGCCTATGGCTACACCTTC

size: NA
V: TRBV19
J: TRBJ1-2
D: NA
CDR3: CASSNGVYGYTF
DNA: TGTGCCAGTAGTAATGGAGTCTATGGCTACACCTTC

size: NA
V: TRBV5-1
J: TRBJ2-3
D: NA
CDR3: CASSGGYTQYF
DNA: TGCGCCAGCAGCGGGGGGTATACGCAGTATTTT

size: few
V: TRBV19
J: TRBJ2-5
D: NA
CDR3: CASSRQPKETQYF
DNA: TGTGCCAGTAGTCGACAGCCAAAAGAGACCCAGTACTTC

size: NA
V: TRBV5-4
J: TRBJ1-1
D: NA
CDR3: CASSLVRGGALNTEAFF
DNA: TGTGCCAGCAGCTTGGTAAGGGGTGGGGCCTTGAACACTGAAGCTTTCTTT

size: NA
V: TRBV6-6
J: TRBJ2-3
D: NA
CDR3: CASSTPQGIADTQYF
DNA: TGTGCCAGCAGTACACCCCAGGGTATCGCAGATACGCAGTATTTT

size: NA
V: TRBV29-1
J: TRBJ1-6
D: NA
CDR3: CSAGDYNSPLHF
DNA: TGCAGCGCGGGGGACTATAATTCACCCCTCCACTTT

size: few
V: TRBV6-5
J: TRBJ2-5
D: TRBD1
CDR3: CASSSGTGSLETQYF
DNA: TGTGCCAGCAGTTCCGGGACAGGGAGTTTAGAGACCCAGTACTTC

size: NA
V: TRBV29-1
J: TRBJ1-2
D: TRBD1
CDR3: CSVAGQGKGYTF
DNA: TGCAGCGTGGCCGGACAGGGGAAAGGCTACACCTTC

size: NA
V: TRBV5-4
J: TRBJ1-1
D: TRBD1
CDR3: CASSLDLQGTEAFF
DNA: TGTGCCAGCAGCTTGGATTTACAGGGGACTGAAGCTTTCTTT

size: NA
V: TRBV11-2
J: TRBJ2-6
D: NA
CDR3: CASRGLYRSGANVLTF
DNA: TGTGCCAGCAGGGGTCTTTACAGGTCTGGGGCCAACGTCCTGACTTTC

size: few
V: TRBV18
J: TRBJ1-1
D: NA
CDR3: CASSSGQNTEAFF
DNA: TGTGCCAGCTCATCGGGACAGAACACTGAAGCTTTCTTT